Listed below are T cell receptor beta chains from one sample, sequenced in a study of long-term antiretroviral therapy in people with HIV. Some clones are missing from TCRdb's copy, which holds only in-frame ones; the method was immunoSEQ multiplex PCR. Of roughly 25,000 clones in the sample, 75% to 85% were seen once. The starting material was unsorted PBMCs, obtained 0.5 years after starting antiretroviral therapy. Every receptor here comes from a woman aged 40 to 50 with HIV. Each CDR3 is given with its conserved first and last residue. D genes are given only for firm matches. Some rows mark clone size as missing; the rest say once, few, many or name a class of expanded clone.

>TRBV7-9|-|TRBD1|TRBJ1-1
CASSPDRVRGNTEAFF
TGTGCCAGCAGCCCCGACAGGGTGAGGGGGAACACTGAAGCTTTCTTT
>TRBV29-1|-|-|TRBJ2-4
CSVSPEGSSNIQYF
TGCAGCGTCTCACCCGAGGGCAGTTCAAACATTCAGTACTTC
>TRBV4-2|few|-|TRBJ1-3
CASSQVQSSGNTIYF
TGTGCCAGCAGCCAAGTACAGAGCTCTGGAAACACCATATATTTT
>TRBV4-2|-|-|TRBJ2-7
CASSQEVTGIYEQYF
TGTGCCAGCAGCCAAGAAGTAACCGGGATCTACGAGCAGTACTTC
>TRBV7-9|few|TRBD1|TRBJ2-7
CASSLRPGQGAGHEQYF
TGTGCCAGCAGCCTCAGGCCGGGACAGGGGGCTGGCCACGAGCAGTACTTC
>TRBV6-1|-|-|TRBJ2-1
CASSEVANEQFF
TGTGCCAGCAGCGAGGTAGCAAATGAGCAGTTCTTC
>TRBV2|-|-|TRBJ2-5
CASGGRGETQYF
TGTGCCTCCGGGGGAAGGGGGGAGACCCAGTACTTC
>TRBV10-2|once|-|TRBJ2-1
CASRAGNNEQFF
TGCGCCAGCAGGGCAGGGAACAATGAGCAGTTCTTC
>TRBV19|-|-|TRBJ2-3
CASSITSLGTDTQYF
TGTGCCAGTAGTATCACCTCCCTTGGGACAGATACGCAGTATTTT
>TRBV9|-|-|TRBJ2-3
CASSVGTPIPTDTQYF
TGTGCCAGCAGCGTAGGAACACCCATCCCCACAGATACGCAGTATTTT
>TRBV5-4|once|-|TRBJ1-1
CASSWDGITEAFF
TGTGCCAGCAGCTGGGACGGAATCACTGAAGCTTTCTTT
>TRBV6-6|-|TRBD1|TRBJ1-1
CASSYTGQGLTEAFF
TGTGCCAGCAGTTACACGGGACAGGGCCTGACTGAAGCTTTCTTT
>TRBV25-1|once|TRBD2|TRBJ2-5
CASSEWTGGQETQYF
TGTGCCAGCAGTGAATGGACGGGGGGACAAGAGACCCAGTACTTC
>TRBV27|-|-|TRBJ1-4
CASSPTSRGEKLFF
TGTGCCAGCAGTCCCACCTCGAGGGGAGAAAAACTGTTTTTT
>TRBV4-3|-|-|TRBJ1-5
CASSQDTTYNQPQHF
TGCGCCAGCAGCCAAGACACGACCTACAATCAGCCCCAGCATTTT
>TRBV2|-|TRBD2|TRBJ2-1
CASRGRSGGANEQFF
TGTGCCAGCAGGGGTAGGAGCGGGGGGGCCAATGAGCAGTTCTTC
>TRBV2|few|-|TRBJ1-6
CASRGVQGMGNSPLHF
TGTGCCAGCAGGGGCGTCCAGGGGATGGGAAATTCACCCCTCCACTTT
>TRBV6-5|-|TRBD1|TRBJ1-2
CASSTIGTGRHGYTF
TGTGCCAGCAGCACCATCGGGACAGGGAGGCATGGCTACACCTTC
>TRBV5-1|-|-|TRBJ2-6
CVSFPTPGANVLTF
TGCGTCTCCTTCCCCACTCCTGGGGCCAACGTCCTGACTTTC
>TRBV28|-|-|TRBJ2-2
CASSLLPSGAYGELFF
TGTGCCAGCAGTTTGCTGCCGTCGGGGGCCTACGGGGAGCTGTTTTTT
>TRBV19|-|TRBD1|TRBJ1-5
CASSAPGQGNQPQHF
TGTGCCAGTAGTGCGCCGGGACAGGGGAATCAGCCCCAGCATTTT
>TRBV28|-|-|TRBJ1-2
CASLSGPDGYGYTF
TGTGCCAGCCTCTCGGGGCCCGACGGCTATGGCTACACCTTC
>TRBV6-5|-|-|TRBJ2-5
CASSWPRGAEGETQYF
TGTGCCAGCAGTTGGCCCCGCGGGGCTGAAGGGGAGACCCAGTACTTC
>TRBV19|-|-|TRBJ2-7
CASSATGFYEQYF
TGTGCCAGTAGTGCTACAGGATTCTACGAGCAGTACTTC
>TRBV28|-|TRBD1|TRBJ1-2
CASSYRDSPYYGYTF
TGTGCCAGCAGCTATCGGGACAGTCCCTACTATGGCTACACCTTC
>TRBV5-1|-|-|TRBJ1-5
CASSPDGGGSNQPQHF
TGCGCCAGCAGTCCTGACGGAGGGGGAAGCAATCAGCCCCAGCATTTT
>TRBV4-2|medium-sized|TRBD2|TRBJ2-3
CASSQGAGAQSADTQYF
TGTGCCAGCAGCCAAGGTGCGGGAGCACAGTCCGCAGATACGCAGTATTTT
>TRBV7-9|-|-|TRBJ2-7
CASSPTLSLGQYF
TGTGCCAGCAGCCCTACGTTGAGTTTGGGGCAGTACTTC
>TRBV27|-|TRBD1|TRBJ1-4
CASSLPGGKLFF
TGTGCCAGCAGTTTGCCAGGGGGGAAACTGTTTTTT
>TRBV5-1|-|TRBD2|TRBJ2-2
CASSFGGSSGELFF
TGCGCCAGCAGCTTCGGGGGGTCCAGCGGGGAGCTGTTTTTT
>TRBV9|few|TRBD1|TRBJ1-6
CASSDDRAISPLHF
TGTGCCAGCAGCGACGACAGGGCCATTTCACCCCTCCACTTT
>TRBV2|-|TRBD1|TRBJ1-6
CASTGTGDRNSPLHF
TGTGCCAGCACCGGGACAGGGGATCGTAATTCACCCCTCCACTTT
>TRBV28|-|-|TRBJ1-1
CASSFGQGLRAFF
TGTGCCAGCAGTTTTGGGCAGGGTCTTCGGGCTTTCTTT
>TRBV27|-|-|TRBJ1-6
CASSLDSRNSPLHF
TGTGCCAGCAGTTTGGACAGCCGTAATTCACCCCTCCACTTT
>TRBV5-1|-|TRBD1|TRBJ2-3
CASAVGQGEDTQYF
TGCGCCAGCGCGGTGGGACAGGGGGAAGATACGCAGTATTTT
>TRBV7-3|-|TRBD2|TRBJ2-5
CASSLLGLAGGETQYF
TGTGCCAGCAGCCTTCTGGGACTAGCGGGGGGAGAGACCCAGTACTTC